The source of this T cell receptor beta chain is a study of blood T cell repertoires in COVID-19. Trimming removed 3 bases at V and 0 bases at J, with 14 bases between. This CDR3 is built from 16 residues. The germline CDR1 and CDR2 sequences are MDHEN and SYDVKM. TCRdb keeps only in-frame clones here, not all; method: immunoSEQ multiplex PCR. Of approximately 310,000 clones in the sample, around nine tenths are singletons; the top ten hold roughly 5.3%. The sample was PBMCs or T cells enriched from blood (not recorded which). This chain joins TRBV28 and TRBJ1-1; D uncertain. The receptor was isolated from a man aged 55 to 70 who had recovered from COVID-19. The CDR3: CASSFNVPLMNTEAFF. CDR3 sequence (DNA): TGTGCCAGCAGTTTTAATGTTCCACTCATGAACACTGAAGCTTTCTTT.